This T cell receptor beta chain was recovered during a study of T cells in Graves' hyperthyroidism and ophthalmopathy. Study findings and constraints: Most thyroid-expanded clonotypes above 0.001 were also found in blood. In validation, the model predicted ophthalmopathy. These predictions came a median about 6.5 months before onset.

The CDR3 runs 18 residues. CDR1 and CDR2 from the germline V gene are WSHSY and SAAADI. V shed 0 bases, J shed 4 bases, and the junction held 13 bases outside the gene matches. Exclusion criteria comprised uncontrolled infection, other autoimmune disease, pregnancy or lactation. Each diagnosis drew on symptoms, thyroxine, TRAb, thyroid ultrasound and orbital computed tomography findings. Turning to this clonotype: Its antigen is undetermined.

The source material, RNA transcripts, was used to amplify TCR beta CDR3 regions. The HTBI primer set drove a first-round RT-PCR of the TCR CDR3. TCRdb independently ran MiXCR on the multiplex PCR reads; one entry per CDR3 protein. This sample has a few hundred thousand distinct CDR3 sequences, with 40% to 50% found just once. The chain has TRBV10-2 and TRBJ1-1, with 8 bases matching TRBD1. The sequenced material came from peripheral blood or thyroid tissue (not recorded which). This TCR came from an adult woman with Graves' disease, either hyperthyroidism or ophthalmopathy (not recorded which). CDR3 residues: CASSESVTGEGIGTEAFF. CDR3 bases: TGCGCCAGCAGTGAGTCTGTGACAGGGGAGGGTATCGGCACTGAAGCTTTCTTT.